This T cell receptor beta chain was found in a study of T-cell reconstitution after alpha-beta-depleted transplantation in children. CDR3 length: 14 amino acids. V was pared by 1 base and J by 3 bases, with 5 bases of the junction left unmatched. Germline values: CDR1 DFQATT, CDR2 SNEGSKA (reference sequence). To note about this clonotype: Antigen specificity is unknown.

Molecular barcoding with unique molecular identifiers was used for the TCRbeta library. TCRdb fed the PCR reads into MiXCR, producing one record per CDR3 protein. Of fewer than 700,000 distinct CDR3 sequences in the sample, 10% to 15% are singletons; the top ten hold about 2%. Study-level points and caveats: The origin of alpha-beta T cells about two months after transplant was reportedly several hundred expanded graft clones.

V is TRBV20-1 and J is TRBJ2-7; 8 nucleotides line up with TRBD2. The source was PBMCs, mostly from graft donor cells, collected 360 days after TCRalphabeta/CD19-depleted stem cell transplant. The sequence was collected from a male patient between 5 and 17 years old who had a stem cell transplant for acute myeloid leukemia, so the T cells may come from the graft donor. The CDR3 region is CSARASGRFYEQYF. The CDR3 nucleotides are TGCAGTGCTAGAGCCAGCGGGAGATTCTACGAGCAGTACTTC.